Below are 21 T cell receptor beta chains sequenced from a single sample in a study of tumor and adjacent non-tumor tissue in lung cancer. Three rounds of nested PCR, following a modified ARM-PCR protocol, produced the TCRbeta library. TCRdb re-derived calls from the multiplex PCR reads in MiXCR, one entry per CDR3 protein. The table records roughly 90,000 distinct CDR3 sequences, around 80% of them present only once. This sample's RNA came from whole unsorted tissue. This non-tumor lung sample came from over 3 cm beyond the tumor edge. Material for sequencing was distant non-tumor lung tissue. The receptors come from a woman in her forties or fifties with non-small cell lung cancer.

V gene TRBV10-2 combines with J gene TRBJ1-5; D call uncertain. The J call may be incorrect, as the DNA end agrees better with TRBJ2-3. CDR3 size: 15 residues. Looked up from germline, CDR1 is WSHSY and CDR2 is SAAADI. The CDR3 sequence: CASRKAGSSNQPQYF. CDR3 DNA: TGCGCCAGCAGAAAAGCCGGATCTTCCAATCAGCCCCAGTATTTT.

V is TRBV20-1 and J is TRBJ1-2, with unresolved D. V dropped 3 bases and J dropped 4 bases, with 18 bases sitting between them. Per the germline V gene, CDR1 is DFQATT and CDR2 is SNEGSKA (reference sequence). CDR3 length: 15 amino acids. The CDR3 sequence: CSASEQPLGSYGYTF. CDR3 DNA: TGCAGTGCTAGCGAACAGCCCCTCGGGTCCTATGGCTACACCTTC.

This clonotype was detected only once. The conserved phenylalanine or tryptophan is not found at the CDR3 terminus, so this likely reflects a read error. The rearrangement joins TRBV5-4 to TRBJ1-1; D is unresolved. The CDR3 is made up of 13 amino acids. Trimming took 0 bases from V and 1 from J, leaving 4 bases between them. Germline-derived CDR1 and CDR2 are SGHNT and YYREEE (reference sequence). This CDR3 reads CASSLAGNTEAFT. As DNA, the CDR3 is TGTGCCAGCAGCTTGGCTGGGAACACTGAAGCTTTCACT.

This clonotype has only one observation. The rearrangement joins TRBV20-1 to TRBJ2-3, with 7 bases lining up with TRBD2. Trimming took 4 bases from V and 6 from J; bases not matched to a gene: 10. The CDR3 is 14 residues long. Looked up from germline, CDR1 is DFQATT and CDR2 is SNEGSKA (reference sequence). CDR3 residues: CSATPARESDTQYF. The CDR3 DNA is TGCAGTGCTACCCCGGCGCGGGAGTCGGATACGCAGTATTTT.

The V and J genes are TRBV12-3 or TRBV12-4 and TRBJ1-1; D is undetermined. This CDR3 region has 12 residues. The ends were cut back, 6 bases at V and 13 bases at J, with 18 bases in the middle. CDR3 in amino acids: CASRRAEAIIFF. CDR3 DNA: TGTGCCAGCAGAAGGGCTGAGGCAATAATTTTCTTT.

In the case of this clonotype: The junction and the germline gene differ at one end; a read error may be behind it. The gene calls are TRBV6-2 or TRBV6-3 and TRBJ2-7; no firm D call. Germline CDR1 and CDR2: MNHEY and SVGEGT. The CDR3 totals 14 residues. In DNA form, the CDR3 reads TGTGCCTGCAGTTACTCCCCTGAGTCCTACGATCAGTACTTC. It encodes CACSYSPESYDQYF.

Details on this clonotype: The junction does not match germline at one end; this may be a read error. V and J are TRBV4-1 and TRBJ2-3; 12 nucleotides line up with TRBD2. The CDR3 has 16 residues. The germline CDR1 and CDR2 sequences are MGHRA and YSYEKL. CDR3 sequence: CVSSQSLAGGTDTQYF. In DNA form, the CDR3 reads TGCGTCAGCAGTCAATCACTAGCGGGGGGCACAGATACTCAGTATTTT.

Regarding this clonotype: A junction end diverges from the germline sequence, so it may reflect a read error. The rearrangement uses TRBV11-3 and TRBJ1-2; D gene ambiguous. Germline V gene data show CDR1 as SGHNT and CDR2 as YENEEA. The CDR3 is 12 residues long. The CDR3 is CASKTSCYGYTF. The CDR3, as DNA: TGTGCCTCCAAGACGAGTTGCTATGGCTACACGTTC.

This clonotype showed up just once. One junction end does not reproduce the germline sequence, and a read error may be involved. This chain links TRBV12-3 or TRBV12-4 with TRBJ1-5; no clear D. This CDR3 contains 13 residues. CDR3 DNA: TGTGTCAGCAGTATGGCCAGCAATCAGCCCCAGCACTTT. It encodes CVSSMASNQPQHF.

Concerning this clonotype: A read error may account for a junction end that differs from germline. The chain combines TRBV10-3 with TRBJ2-1, with TRBD2 identical over 12 bases. The germline CDR1 and CDR2 sequences are ENHRY and SYGVKD. CDR3 length: 17 residues. The CDR3 sequence: CAIEGTSGLSSYSEQSF. CDR3 sequence (DNA): TGCGCCATCGAGGGGACTAGCGGGCTGAGCTCCTACAGTGAGCAGTCCTTC.

This chain joins TRBV11-2 and TRBJ2-3; D gene uncertain. This CDR3 is built from 12 residues. V was trimmed by 10 bases and J by 5 bases, leaving 13 bases between them. Germline CDR1 is SGHAT and CDR2 is FQNNGV. The DNA for the CDR3 is TGTGCCATTAGCTTATCGCGAGATACGCAGTATTTT. Its protein is CAISLSRDTQYF. Supplemented by reference TRBV11-2 and TRBJ2-3, the full variable domain reads EAGVAQSPRYKIIEKRQSVAFWCNPISGHATLYWYQQILGQGPKLLIQFQNNGVVDDSQLPKDRFSAERLKGVDSTLKIQPAKLEDSAVYLCAISLSRDTQYFGPGTRLTVL.

The chain combines TRBV11-2 with TRBJ2-3, with TRBD2 as a possible D gene (6 bases). Germline V gene data show CDR1 as SGHAT and CDR2 as FQNNGV. The CDR3 length is 16 residues. CDR3 coding DNA: TGTGGCACCAGCTTGTGGGGCCAGCTAGCGATAGATACGCAGTATTTT. Residues: CGTSLWGQLAIDTQYF.

With respect to this clonotype: Relative to the germline gene, one junction end is altered; a read error may explain this. J is TRBJ2-1 and V is TRBV11-2; D remains unclear. Germline CDR1 SGHAT, CDR2 FQNNGV. CDR3 size: 13 residues. The CDR3 loop is CASRLEAGAEQFF. The CDR3 nucleotides read TGTGCCAGCAGGTTAGAGGCTGGAGCTGAGCAGTTCTTC.

Worth noting for this clonotype: A much larger clone differs by one base, so this may be a read error. The J gene is TRBJ2-7, the V gene TRBV7-8; 7 bases fit TRBD2. This CDR3 region has 13 residues. Germline CDR1 reads SGHVS; CDR2 reads FQNEAQ. After removal of 1 base from V and 5 bases from J, the junction contained 2 bases not matched to a gene. The CDR3 region is CASSLEGRDEQYF. The CDR3 coding sequence is TGTGCCAGCAGCTTAGAGGGGAGGGACGAGCAGTACTTC.

This clonotype has only one observation. This CDR3 is missing its conserved last phenylalanine or tryptophan, likely due to a read error. CDR3 in amino acids: CASTPFFDRAYNEQFL. The CDR3 DNA reads TGCGCCAGCACCCCATTTTTCGACAGAGCCTACAATGAGCAGTTCCTC. The rearrangement joins TRBV5-1 to TRBJ2-1, with D possibly TRBD1 on 5 matching bases. CDR1 SGHRS and CDR2 YFSETQ come from the germline V gene. The CDR3 consists of 16 residues. V shed 6 bases and J shed 2 bases, with 18 bases lying between them.

A note on this clonotype: One end of the junction fails to match germline, which may point to a read error. This chain links TRBV4-2 with TRBJ2-7, with a possible D match to TRBD2 (5 bases). Germline lookup yields CDR1 LGHNA and CDR2 YNFKEQ. CDR3 length: 15 residues. The CDR3 DNA reads as TGTGCCGGCAGCCAAGCTCGGGGAGACCCCTGCGAGCAGTACTTC. Residues: CAGSQARGDPCEQYF.

The DNA for the CDR3 is TGCAGCGTGCCTGACACTTTTTACTACGAGCAGTACTTC. Protein sequence: CSVPDTFYYEQYF. The chain couples TRBV29-1 to TRBJ2-7; D gene uncertain. The CDR3 contains 13 residues. Germline loops: CDR1 SQVTM, CDR2 ANQGSEA. Between the trimmed V and J ends, which lost 6 bases and 3 bases, there was a span of 15 bases.

With respect to this clonotype: As the CDR3 is not closed by the conserved phenylalanine or tryptophan, this likely results from a read error. This chain connects TRBV5-4 to TRBJ2-5; the D is unclear. The CDR3 totals 11 residues. Germline CDR1 is SGHNT and CDR2 is YYREEE (reference sequence). The CDR3 DNA reads TGCGCCAGCAGCCAGCAAGAGACCCAGTACTTA. It codes for CASSQQETQYL.

Notes on this clonotype: The junction does not match germline at one end; this may be a read error. The chain couples TRBV24-1 to TRBJ2-2; 8 nucleotides line up with TRBD1. This CDR3 is built from 15 residues. Germline V gene data show CDR1 as KGHDR and CDR2 as SFDVKD. The CDR3 loop reads CVTSEGQDYTGEQFF. CDR3 nucleotide sequence: TGTGTCACCAGTGAGGGACAGGACTACACCGGGGAGCAGTTTTTT.

A remark on this clonotype: This may be a read error: a much more frequent sequence differs by one nucleotide. The chain has TRBV20-1 and TRBJ2-5, with 8 nucleotides matching TRBD2. V shed 4 bases, J shed 2 bases, and the junction held 3 bases outside the gene matches. The CDR3 length is 13 residues. Germline V gene sequence: CDR1 DFQATT, CDR2 SNEGSKA (reference sequence). The CDR3 here is CSAIAGLQETQYF. CDR3 nucleotide sequence: TGCAGTGCTATAGCGGGGTTACAAGAGACCCAGTACTTC.

In its sample, this clonotype was seen a few times. One end of the junction varies from germline; a read error may be responsible. The chain uses TRBV29-1 and TRBJ2-1; no reliable D call. Germline V CDR1 and CDR2: SQVTM, ANQGSEA. This CDR3 region has 17 residues. The CDR3 bases are TGCAGCGTTGAAGATCTAGTGGGGTGGAGCCCCTACTATGAGCAGTTCTTC. Protein: CSVEDLVGWSPYYEQFF.